The rows below give T cell receptor beta chains drawn from one sample of a study of shared clonotypes between healthy human individuals. Data came from immunoSEQ multiplex PCR; TCRdb stores just in-frame clones and leaves some out. The table includes roughly 2 million clones, roughly 94% detected once. The sequencing sample was made of naive CD4+ T cells sorted from blood. The source of these receptors is a man between 18 and 35 years old in good health. CDR3s include the opening cysteine and the closing phenylalanine or tryptophan. A D gene is named only where the DNA matches it firmly. Clone size is given for some rows only: seen once, a few or many times, or a class if the clone is expanded.

d_gene: TRBD1; abundance: .; v_gene: TRBV5-1; len: 15; j_gene: TRBJ1-5; CDR3aa: CASSFGTEINQPQHF; CDR3nt: TGCGCCAGCAGCTTTGGGACAGAGATAAATCAGCCCCAGCATTTT
d_gene: .; abundance: .; v_gene: TRBV7-2; len: 13; j_gene: TRBJ1-6; CDR3aa: CASSGDVNSPLHF; CDR3nt: TGTGCCAGCAGCGGGGACGTTAACTCACCCCTCCACTTT
d_gene: .; abundance: few; v_gene: TRBV28; len: 11; j_gene: TRBJ1-5; CDR3aa: CASSPLGAQHF; CDR3nt: TGTGCCAGCAGCCCATTAGGGGCCCAGCATTTT
d_gene: .; abundance: .; v_gene: TRBV7-8; len: 15; j_gene: TRBJ1-5; CDR3aa: CASSLVLGGNQPQHF; CDR3nt: TGTGCCAGCAGCTTAGTACTGGGAGGCAATCAGCCCCAGCATTTT
d_gene: .; abundance: .; v_gene: TRBV21-1; len: 12; j_gene: TRBJ2-7; CDR3aa: CASSKEGPEQYF; CDR3nt: TGTGCCAGCAGCAAAGAGGGGCCCGAGCAGTACTTC
d_gene: .; abundance: once; v_gene: TRBV6-1; len: 13; j_gene: TRBJ1-2; CDR3aa: CASSDYSNYGYTF; CDR3nt: TGTGCCAGCAGTGACTACAGTAACTATGGCTACACCTTC
d_gene: .; abundance: .; v_gene: TRBV30; len: 11; j_gene: TRBJ2-7; CDR3aa: CAWEGEAEQYF; CDR3nt: TGTGCCTGGGAGGGGGAGGCAGAACAGTACTTC
d_gene: .; abundance: .; v_gene: TRBV1; len: 15; j_gene: TRBJ2-3; CDR3aa: CTSSQDLAHPDTQYF; CDR3nt: TGCACCAGCAGCCAAGATCTGGCCCACCCAGATACGCAGTATTTT
d_gene: TRBD1; abundance: .; v_gene: TRBV29-1; len: 15; j_gene: TRBJ1-3; CDR3aa: CSGADRGGGGNTIYF; CDR3nt: TGCAGCGGCGCCGACAGGGGAGGAGGTGGAAACACCATATATTTT
d_gene: .; abundance: many; v_gene: TRBV20-1; len: 11; j_gene: TRBJ2-7; CDR3aa: CSANTRYEQYF; CDR3nt: TGCAGTGCTAACACGCGGTACGAGCAGTACTTC
d_gene: .; abundance: .; v_gene: TRBV30; len: 13; j_gene: TRBJ2-3; CDR3aa: CAWSDGKADTQYF; CDR3nt: TGTGCCTGGAGTGACGGGAAAGCAGATACGCAGTATTTT
d_gene: .; abundance: .; v_gene: TRBV29-1; len: 15; j_gene: TRBJ2-2; CDR3aa: CSVEVDHRNTGELFF; CDR3nt: TGCAGCGTTGAAGTGGATCACAGGAACACCGGGGAGCTGTTTTTT
d_gene: .; abundance: .; v_gene: TRBV5-1; len: 14; j_gene: TRBJ2-1; CDR3aa: CASSLVGGHNEQFF; CDR3nt: TGCGCCAGCAGCTTGGTGGGAGGACACAATGAGCAGTTCTTC
d_gene: .; abundance: .; v_gene: TRBV10-3; len: 13; j_gene: TRBJ2-7; CDR3aa: CAISDRLGYEQYF; CDR3nt: TGTGCCATCAGTGACAGGTTAGGCTACGAGCAGTACTTC
d_gene: .; abundance: .; v_gene: TRBV5-1; len: 16; j_gene: TRBJ1-3; CDR3aa: CASSLTGSSSGNTIYF; CDR3nt: TGCGCCAGCAGCTTAACAGGGAGTTCTTCTGGAAACACCATATATTTT
d_gene: .; abundance: .; v_gene: TRBV5-1; len: 14; j_gene: TRBJ2-7; CDR3aa: CASSTRTETYEQYF; CDR3nt: TGCGCCAGCAGTACACGGACGGAAACCTACGAGCAGTACTTC
d_gene: .; abundance: .; v_gene: TRBV7-2; len: 15; j_gene: TRBJ2-2; CDR3aa: CASSLAPEITGELFF; CDR3nt: TGTGCCAGCAGCTTAGCACCGGAGATTACCGGGGAGCTGTTTTTT
d_gene: TRBD1; abundance: .; v_gene: TRBV5-1; len: 15; j_gene: TRBJ2-2; CDR3aa: CASSLSQGAPGELFF; CDR3nt: TGCGCCAGCAGCTTGTCGCAGGGGGCCCCCGGGGAGCTGTTTTTT
d_gene: .; abundance: .; v_gene: TRBV18; len: 15; j_gene: TRBJ2-7; CDR3aa: CASSPTGGPAGEQYF; CDR3nt: TGTGCCAGCTCACCGACCGGCGGACCGGCCGGCGAGCAGTACTTC
d_gene: .; abundance: .; v_gene: TRBV18; len: 14; j_gene: TRBJ2-7; CDR3aa: CASSPGSHSYEQYF; CDR3nt: TGTGCCAGCTCACCAGGATCTCACTCCTACGAGCAGTACTTC
d_gene: .; abundance: once; v_gene: TRBV6-5; len: 14; j_gene: TRBJ2-7; CDR3aa: CASGADSLAYVQYF; CDR3nt: TGTGCCAGCGGAGCGGACAGCCTGGCGTATGTGCAGTACTTC
d_gene: .; abundance: .; v_gene: TRBV6-5; len: 11; j_gene: TRBJ2-7; CDR3aa: CASSTIGEQYF; CDR3nt: TGTGCCAGCAGCACTATAGGCGAGCAGTACTTC
d_gene: .; abundance: .; v_gene: TRBV19; len: 13; j_gene: TRBJ2-7; CDR3aa: CASSGNMGYEQYF; CDR3nt: TGTGCCAGTAGTGGAAACATGGGCTACGAGCAGTACTTC
d_gene: .; abundance: .; v_gene: TRBV12-5; len: 12; j_gene: TRBJ2-5; CDR3aa: CASGSLAETQYF; CDR3nt: TGTGCTAGTGGTTCCCTTGCGGAGACCCAGTACTTC
d_gene: .; abundance: .; v_gene: TRBV5-1; len: 11; j_gene: TRBJ2-3; CDR3aa: CASSWGNAQYF; CDR3nt: TGCGCCAGCAGCTGGGGAAACGCGCAGTATTTT